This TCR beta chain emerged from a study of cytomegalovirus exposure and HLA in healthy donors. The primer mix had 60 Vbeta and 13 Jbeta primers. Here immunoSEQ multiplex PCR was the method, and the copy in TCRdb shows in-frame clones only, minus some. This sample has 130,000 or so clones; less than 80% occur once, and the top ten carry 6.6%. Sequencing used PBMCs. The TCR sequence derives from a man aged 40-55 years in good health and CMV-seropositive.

The CDR3 loop reads CASSRTGEDTEAFF. In DNA, the CDR3 is TGTGCCAGCAGCAGGACAGGGGAGGACACTGAAGCTTTCTTT. The J gene is TRBJ1-1, the V gene TRBV6-1; 9 nucleotides line up with TRBD1. The trim removed 6 bases at V and 3 bases at J, leaving 5 bases unmatched. The CDR3 consists of 14 residues. Germline V lookup: CDR1 MNHNS, CDR2 SASEGT.